The T cell receptor (beta chain) described here comes from a study of shared clonotypes between healthy human individuals. Germline CDR1 and CDR2: MNHEY and SMNVEV (reference sequence). The CDR3 length is 17 residues. Trimming cost V 0 bases and J 6 bases, with 17 bases left between them. Here immunoSEQ multiplex PCR was the method, and the copy in TCRdb shows in-frame clones only, minus some. The profile shows 2 million to 3 million clones, roughly 93% of them singletons. The study drew all its donors from Caucasian adults living in Nashville, Tennessee. Memory CD4+ cells were the fraction left after CD45RA+ naive selection.

This clonotype was sampled from a man between 18 and 35 years old in good health. Some clones in this sample may be carry-over from other donors' samples. The sequenced material came from naive CD4+ T cells from PBMCs. Subset defined: CD45RA+ positively selected. The rearrangement joins TRBV27 to TRBJ2-2, with D possibly matching TRBD1 (6 bases). CDR3 residues: CASSLSSGGLLAGELFF. In nucleotides, the CDR3 is TGTGCCAGCAGTTTATCGTCTGGGGGCCTGTTGGCCGGGGAGCTGTTTTTT.